This T cell receptor beta chain was documented in a study of control samples from healthy donors and cancer patients. Data came from immunoSEQ multiplex PCR; TCRdb stores just in-frame clones and leaves some out. This table has approximately 98,000 clones, approximately 84% appearing once. The material sequenced was blood. The receptor was derived from a man younger than 35 in good health.

The CDR3 DNA sequence: TGTGCCAGCAGTGAATCTACGACAGGGGGTTCACCCCTCCACTTT. Translation: CASSESTTGGSPLHF. The chain joins TRBV25-1 to TRBJ1-6, with 9 bases fitting TRBD1. After removal of 1 base from V and 9 bases from J, the junction contained 4 bases not matched to a gene. CDR1 and CDR2 from the germline V gene are MGHDK and SYGVNS. This CDR3 region has 15 residues.